A single sample is the source of the 28 T cell receptor beta chains below, sequenced in a study of blood T cell repertoires in COVID-19. Only in-frame clones appear in the TCRdb table, and some are missing; sequencing was by immunoSEQ multiplex PCR. This table holds roughly 100,000 clones, 71% found once. The sample taken for sequencing was peripheral blood. These receptors were taken from a human donor with acute or convalescent COVID-19. The donor label of this sample is uncertain.

The chain couples TRBV2 to TRBJ1-5; D perhaps matches TRBD1 (6 bases). The CDR3 contains 15 residues. Trimming removed 3 bases from V and 2 bases from J, with 11 bases in between. The germline V gene has CDR1 SNHLY and CDR2 FYNNEI. The CDR3, as DNA: TGTGCCAGCAGTGACAGGGGATCGGGCAATCAGCCCCAGCATTTT. It specifies CASSDRGSGNQPQHF.

The chain is built from TRBV10-3 and TRBJ2-7; possible D gene TRBD2, 6 bases. The germline V gene has CDR1 ENHRY and CDR2 SYGVKD. CDR3 length equals 13 residues. Trimming cost V 0 bases and J 4 bases, with 7 bases left between them. The CDR3, as DNA: TGTGCCATCAGTGAGTCGGGGGGATACGAGCAGTACGTC. Its translation is CAISESGGYEQYV.

This chain connects TRBV18 to TRBJ2-7; tentatively, D is TRBD2 (5 bases). CDR1 is KGHSH, CDR2 LQKENI, per germline. Trimming cost V 6 bases and J 5 bases, with 14 bases left between them. The CDR3 runs 13 residues. In DNA, the CDR3 is TGTGCCAGCTCCTCCCTCGAGGGCAACGAGCAGTACGTC. Its translation: CASSSLEGNEQYV.

V and J are TRBV6-1 and TRBJ1-2, with TRBD1 matching over 7 bases. The CDR3 length is 16 residues. The trim removed 1 base at V and 8 bases at J, leaving 13 bases unmatched. Germline CDR1 and CDR2: MNHNS and SASEGT. The CDR3 DNA is TGTGCCAGCAGTGAAGTGAGGGGACCACTAGGGGGCGGCTACACCTTC. Amino acid sequence: CASSEVRGPLGGGYTF.

The chain carries TRBV10-3 and TRBJ1-4; maybe TRBD1 (6 bases). The germline V gene has CDR1 ENHRY and CDR2 SYGVKD. The CDR3 extends over 14 amino acids. Trimming removed 2 bases at V and 6 bases at J, with 10 bases between. Written as DNA, the CDR3 is TGTGCCATCAGTGAGACAGGGAAGTATGAAAAACTGTTTTTT. Encoded protein: CAISETGKYEKLFF.

This chain connects TRBV21-1 to TRBJ2-7; the D call in the table, TRBD1, was not verified against the DNA. TRBV21-1 is designated a pseudogene. The CDR3 loop spans 18 amino acids. CDR3: CASSKKSRRRASSYEQYF. CDR3 bases: TGTGCCAGCAGCAAAAAAAGTAGGCGCAGGGCCTCCTCCTACGAGCAGTACTTC.

The table lists this clone with a few counts. The chain links TRBV28 to TRBJ2-5, with 8 bases lining up with TRBD2. CDR3 size: 15 residues. Germline CDR1 MDHEN, CDR2 SYDVKM. V trimming: 6 bases; J trimming: 0 bases; junction bases outside the gene matches: 6. Written as DNA, the CDR3 is TGTGCCAGCAGCCACGGACTAGCCAACCAAGAGACCCAGTACTTC. Amino acid sequence: CASSHGLANQETQYF.

The sample holds a few counts of this clone. The CDR3 reads CASSYLQGASEKLFF. The CDR3 region has the DNA TGTGCCAGCAGTTATCTACAGGGGGCGAGTGAAAAACTGTTTTTT. The V and J genes are TRBV6-2 or TRBV6-3 and TRBJ1-4; the match to TRBD1 covers 9 bases. Looked up from germline, CDR1 is MNHEY and CDR2 is SVGEGT. This CDR3 region has 15 residues. The V and J ends lost 3 bases and 7 bases, in that order; junction bases with no gene match: 6.

The chain joins TRBV3-1 (or the pseudogene TRBV3-2) to TRBJ1-5; perhaps TRBD1 as D (6 bases). The germline V and J ends were trimmed by 1 base and 0 bases, with 7 bases remaining between them. Germline V gene sequence: CDR1 LGHDT, CDR2 YNNKEL (reference sequence). The CDR3 runs to 15 residues. CDR3 sequence: CASSQGDTSNQPQHF. The CDR3 coding sequence is TGTGCCAGCAGCCAAGGGGACACTAGCAATCAGCCCCAGCATTTT.

This chain connects TRBV7-8 to TRBJ1-4, with unresolved D. Germline assignment: CDR1 SGHVS and CDR2 FQNEAQ. Trimming cost V 5 bases and J 8 bases, with 12 bases left between them. CDR3 size: 13 residues. CDR3 region: CASSRNGVEKLFF. The CDR3 DNA is TGTGCCAGCAGCCGGAACGGGGTCGAAAAACTGTTTTTT.

This rearrangement joins TRBV19 to TRBJ1-1; the D is unclear. Trimming removed 3 bases at V and 4 bases at J, with 18 bases between. The CDR3 totals 16 residues. Per germline, CDR1 LNHDA and CDR2 SQIVND (reference sequence). The CDR3 sequence: CASSIPRGSSFTEAFF. The CDR3 nucleotides read TGTGCCAGTAGTATCCCCCGGGGATCAAGCTTCACTGAAGCTTTCTTT.

The sample holds one count of this clone. The chain has TRBV5-1 and TRBJ1-6, with 8 bases that match TRBD1. The CDR3 covers 17 residues. V shed 4 bases and J 0 bases; nucleotides not matched to a gene: 6. The V gene's germline CDR1 is SGHRS and CDR2 YFSETQ. This CDR3 is CASSTRTGSSYNSPLHF. For the CDR3, the DNA is TGCGCCAGCAGCACACGGACAGGGAGCTCCTATAATTCACCCCTCCACTTT.

The V and J genes are TRBV24-1 and TRBJ2-2; tentatively, D is TRBD2 (6 bases). The CDR3 covers 14 residues. Germline V gives CDR1 KGHDR, CDR2 SFDVKD. The V end was cut by 12 bases, the J end by 1 base, with 14 bases between. Here the CDR3 reads CASGGTVNTGELFF. The CDR3, as DNA: TGTGCCTCGGGCGGGACGGTGAACACCGGGGAGCTGTTTTTT.

This clone has ten or more counts. This chain links TRBV5-1 with TRBJ2-1, with TRBD1 matching over 10 bases. Germline trimming cut 1 base from V and 10 bases from J; bases unmatched to any gene: 14. CDR3 length: 17 residues. Germline V gives CDR1 SGHRS, CDR2 YFSETQ. The CDR3 is CASSLSPIPGQGSEQFF. The CDR3 DNA follows: TGCGCCAGCAGCTTGTCGCCCATTCCGGGACAGGGGAGCGAGCAGTTCTTC.

The rearrangement links TRBV2 to TRBJ2-2, with 7 bases fitting TRBD1. The CDR3 extends over 16 amino acids. CDR1 and CDR2 from the germline V gene are SNHLY and FYNNEI. Trimming removed 5 bases from V and 4 bases from J; junction bases left unmatched: 10. The CDR3 spells CASSRTRGTPTGELFF. As DNA, the CDR3 is TGTGCCAGCAGTCGCACCAGGGGGACCCCCACCGGGGAGCTGTTTTTT.

V and J are TRBV19 and TRBJ2-6, with 10 positions matching TRBD2. This CDR3 has 18 amino acids. The germline gives CDR1 LNHDA, CDR2 SQIVND (reference sequence). V shed 5 bases, J shed 0 bases, and the junction held 7 bases outside the gene matches. CDR3 sequence: CASSGWTSGTSGANVLTF. For the CDR3, the DNA is TGTGCCAGTAGTGGGTGGACTAGCGGAACCTCTGGGGCCAACGTCCTGACTTTC.

This clone was counted once. V is TRBV2 and J is TRBJ1-1; weak D call: TRBD1 (6 bases). The V and J ends lost 7 bases and 1 base respectively, with 16 bases between them. Per the germline V gene, CDR1 is SNHLY and CDR2 is FYNNEI. CDR3 length: 15 amino acids. DNA for the CDR3: TGTGCCAGCACGTTTTATGGGACACCGAACACTGAAGCTTTCTTT. It translates to CASTFYGTPNTEAFF.

The V gene is TRBV10-3, the J gene TRBJ2-7, with a possible D match to TRBD1 (5 bases). The CDR3 sequence is 13 residues long. Trimming took off 3 bases at V and 3 bases at J, with 9 bases between the two ends. Germline V gene data show CDR1 as ENHRY and CDR2 as SYGVKD. The CDR3 coding sequence is TGTGCCATCAGTGAAGGCAGGGACTACGAGCAGTACGTC. It is translated as CAISEGRDYEQYV.

J is TRBJ2-7 and V is TRBV20-1, with a possible D match to TRBD1 (6 bases). The germline V gene has CDR1 DFQATT and CDR2 SNEGSKA (reference sequence). The CDR3 length is 14 residues. Trimming removed 3 bases at V and 3 bases at J, with 15 bases between. The CDR3 DNA reads TGCAGTGCTAGTTTACGAGGGGGTGACTACGAGCAGTACTTC. As protein: CSASLRGGDYEQYF.

For the CDR3, the DNA is TGTGCCAGCAGTAGACAGGGGGCGTCGGAAGAGACCCAGTACTTC. It codes for CASSRQGASEETQYF. The rearrangement joins TRBV25-1 to TRBJ2-5, with 10 bases identical to TRBD1. Germline CDR1 and CDR2: MGHDK and SYGVNS. This CDR3 is 15 amino acids long. V was pared by 5 bases and J by 3 bases, with 6 bases of the junction left unmatched.

This chain joins TRBV9 and TRBJ2-3; TRBD1 agrees at 7 bases. This CDR3 comprises 15 residues. Trimming at V came to 4 bases and at J to 2 bases, leaving 7 bases not matched to a gene. CDR1 is SGDLS and CDR2 is YYNGEE in the germline V gene. CDR3 protein: CASSTRTGFTDTQYF. CDR3 bases: TGTGCCAGCAGCACCAGGACAGGCTTCACAGATACGCAGTATTTT.

This clone was observed a few times. The rearrangement uses TRBV6-5 and TRBJ2-1; a possible D gene is TRBD1 (6 bases). The CDR3 covers 15 residues. Germline CDR1 MNHEY, CDR2 SVGAGI. Trimming cost V 2 bases and J 6 bases, with 14 bases left between them. DNA for the CDR3: TGTGCCAGCAGTTACGCAGGGGAAGTTCTCAATGAGCAGTTCTTC. Amino acids: CASSYAGEVLNEQFF.

The chain links TRBV24-1 to TRBJ2-1; 10 nucleotides match TRBD2. Trimming cost V 4 bases and J 7 bases; bases outside gene matches: 9. The CDR3 sequence is 16 residues long. Germline values: CDR1 KGHDR, CDR2 SFDVKD. CDR3 in DNA: TGTGCCACCAGTGACCAGAGCGGGGGGGCCTTGAATGAGCAGTTCTTC. Protein: CATSDQSGGALNEQFF.

The V gene is TRBV5-6, the J gene TRBJ1-2; TRBD1 is a possible D gene (6 bases). The CDR3 contains 18 residues. V was trimmed by 4 bases and J by 4 bases, leaving 26 bases between them. Germline CDR1 SGHDT, CDR2 YYEEEE. CDR3 nucleotide sequence: TGTGCCAGCAGCGCAAGGACGACCGGGACAACGAACCGCTATGGCTACACCTTC. This translates into CASSARTTGTTNRYGYTF.

The chain couples TRBV9 to TRBJ1-1, with 12 bases matching TRBD1. V dropped 3 bases and J dropped 4; count of bases not matched to a gene: 4. This CDR3 is 15 amino acids long. Germline V CDR1 and CDR2: SGDLS, YYNGEE. The CDR3 nucleotides read TGTGCCAGCAGCGCCGGGACAGGGGGCATCACTGAAGCTTTCTTT. It codes for CASSAGTGGITEAFF. Filled out from reference TRBV9 and TRBJ1-1, the complete variable domain reads DSGVTQTPKHLITATGQRVTLRCSPRSGDLSVYWYQQSLDQGLQFLIQYYNGEERAKGNILERFSAQQFPDLHSELNLSSLELGDSALYFCASSAGTGGITEAFFGQGTRLTVV.

The chain has TRBV4-2 and TRBJ1-1; 9 nucleotides match TRBD1. The V gene's germline CDR1 is LGHNA and CDR2 YNFKEQ. The CDR3 contains 16 residues. Germline trimming cut 4 bases from V and 3 bases from J; bases unmatched to any gene: 9. The CDR3 here is CASSRGQGSSDTEAFF. The CDR3 bases are TGTGCCAGCAGCCGCGGACAGGGGTCGTCGGACACTGAAGCTTTCTTT.

The chain has TRBV2 and TRBJ2-1, with 8 bases that match TRBD2. Germline CDR1 is SNHLY and CDR2 is FYNNEI. V shed 6 bases and J 10 bases; nucleotides not matched to a gene: 8. This CDR3 is 13 amino acids long. The CDR3 protein is CASRATSAGEQFF. CDR3 nucleotides: TGTGCCAGCAGGGCGACTAGCGCTGGGGAGCAGTTCTTC. Looking up the rest from reference TRBV2 and TRBJ2-1 gives the full variable domain: EPEVTQTPSHQVTQMGQEVILRCVPISNHLYFYWYRQILGQKVEFLVSFYNNEISEKSEIFDDQFSVERPDGSNFTLKIRSTKLEDSAMYFCASRATSAGEQFFGPGTRLTVL.

This clone has a handful of counts. The chain employs TRBV5-1 and TRBJ1-5; D is possibly TRBD1 (5 bases). Germline lookup yields CDR1 SGHRS and CDR2 YFSETQ. The germline V and J ends were trimmed by 0 bases and 0 bases, with 13 bases remaining between them. CDR3 length equals 17 residues. CDR3 residues: CASSLAERTPSNQPQHF. CDR3 DNA: TGCGCCAGCAGCTTGGCCGAGAGGACACCTAGCAATCAGCCCCAGCATTTT.